This record covers a single T cell receptor beta chain. The antigen remains undetermined. Only in-frame clones appear in the TCRdb table, and some are missing; sequencing was by immunoSEQ multiplex PCR. The profile shows 70,000 to 95,000 clones, around 92% of them singletons. This sample is part of a study of OX40 agonist ivuxolimab in advanced cancers. This CDR3 has 20 amino acids. CDR1 is MNHEY and CDR2 is SMNVEV in the germline V gene (reference sequence). V shed 1 base, J shed 7 bases, and the junction held 19 bases outside the gene matches. Regarding the study as a whole: Expanded clones were, on average, more numerous among CD8+ T cells than CD4+. Some patients without response likewise showed low normalized clonal expansion.

Sequencing used CD4+ or CD8+ T cells sorted from blood, obtained in a trial of the OX40 agonist ivuxolimab. V gene TRBV27 combines with J gene TRBJ1-6; 7 bases align to TRBD1. The source is an adult with an advanced solid tumor such as melanoma, head and neck, liver or kidney cancer. As DNA, the CDR3 is TGTGCCAGCAGTTTATATGGTGTTACAGGTACAGGGGTTCGGAATTCACCCCTCCACTTT. Translation: CASSLYGVTGTGVRNSPLHF.